Reported below is one T cell receptor beta chain. This entry comes from a study of blood T cell repertoires in COVID-19. Overall study: COVID-19 samples from acute and convalescent phases originated in the United States, Italy and Spain. From T cells, B-cell-depleted T cells, or PBMCs came the material, which was cDNA or gDNA.

The V gene end was trimmed by 1 base and the J gene end by 12 bases; junction bases not matched to a gene: 8. The CDR3 extends over 15 amino acids. The germline CDR1 and CDR2 sequences are SGHAT and FQNNGV. Under the authors' procedure: Reference gene primer amplification in the assay estimated nucleated cell counts. The method was immunoSEQ multiplex PCR; TCRdb's version includes in-frame clones alone and lacks a portion of them. V and J calls and clone size are copied from that table; D and trimming were computed from the DNA. The profile shows around 150,000 clones, over 70% of them singletons. This TCR came from a man between 60 and 75 years old with active or convalescent COVID-19. The specimen was peripheral blood. V and J are TRBV11-2 and TRBJ1-6; TRBD1 aligns across 8 bases. CDR3 sequence (DNA): TGTGCCAGCAGCTTAGGGGACAGGTGGCCGAAACCCCTCCACTTT. This translates into CASSLGDRWPKPLHF.